The sequence of this T cell receptor beta chain was determined in a study of memory CD4+ T cells and cytomegalovirus serostatus. The CDR3 is made up of 16 amino acids. V shed 0 bases and J shed 1 base, with 9 bases lying between them. CDR1 and CDR2 from the germline V gene are LGHNA and YNFKEQ. Study-level findings and limits: CD4+ memory repertoires contained about 40% of the roughly 150 reported CMV TCRbeta sequences. Repertoires predicted CMV serostatus with median bootstrapped AUC of 0.95.

Sequencing used immunoSEQ multiplex PCR; TCRdb keeps in-frame clones, though not all of them. Among about 50,000 clones listed, about three quarters were seen once. Single viable CD3+CD4+CD8-CD45RO+ cells were sorted as the memory CD4+ T cells. Positive selection with CD4 microbeads enriched total CD4+ T cells. For this clone: The antigen remains undetermined.

The rearrangement joins TRBV4-2 to TRBJ2-2; D remains unclear. The TCR was taken from an adult in good health and CMV-seronegative. Material for sequencing was memory CD4+ T cells from blood. CDR3 coding DNA: TGTGCCAGCAGCCAAGATCAAGCATTGAACACCGGGGAGCTGTTTTTT. This encodes CASSQDQALNTGELFF.